Given below is one T cell receptor (beta chain) in context. This sample stems from a study of T cells after somatic rescue of genetic block. Assay: immunoSEQ multiplex PCR; the TCRdb copy retains only in-frame clones and omits some. The sample lists 100,000 to 120,000 clones; 75% to 95% were seen once. The ends lost 5 bases at V and 4 bases at J; junction bases unmatched: 7. The CDR3 has 14 amino acids. Germline CDR1 SGHVS, CDR2 FQNEAQ. This sequence originates from a woman under 30. The chain employs TRBV7-8 and TRBJ2-7, with 8 bases identical to TRBD1. Sequencing input: peripheral blood mononuclear cells (PBMCs). The CDR3 here is CASSLLTGGYEQYF. For the CDR3, the DNA is TGTGCCAGCAGCCTCCTAACAGGGGGGTACGAGCAGTACTTC.